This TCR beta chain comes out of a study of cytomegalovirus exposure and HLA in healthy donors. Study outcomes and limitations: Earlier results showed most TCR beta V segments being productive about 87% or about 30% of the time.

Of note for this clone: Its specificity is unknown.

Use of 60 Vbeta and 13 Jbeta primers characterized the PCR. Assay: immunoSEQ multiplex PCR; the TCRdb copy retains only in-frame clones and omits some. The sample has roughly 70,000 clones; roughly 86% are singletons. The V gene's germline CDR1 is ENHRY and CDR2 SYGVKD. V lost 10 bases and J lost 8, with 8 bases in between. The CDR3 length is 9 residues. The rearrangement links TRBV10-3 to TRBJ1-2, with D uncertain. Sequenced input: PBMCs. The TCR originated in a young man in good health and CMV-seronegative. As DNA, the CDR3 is TGTGCCACGGGAACGGGCTACACCTTC. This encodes CATGTGYTF.